The clone carrying this TCR beta chain was seen a few times. This CDR3 is 13 amino acids long. The germline CDR1 and CDR2 sequences are DFQATT and SNEGSKA (reference sequence). Trimming stripped 5 bases from V and 4 bases from J, with 12 bases between. This entry comes from a study of blood T cells in healthy people across ages. For the second PCR, which ran for about 7 to 11 cycles, a sample-barcoded 5' primer and a J-beta primer mix were used. TCRdb itself ran the 5' RACE reads through MiXCR, one entry per CDR3 protein. Among roughly 1 million distinct CDR3 sequences listed, approximately 25% were seen once. This sample was shared with a second study, whose subject was T cells of mothers and their children.

The chain joins TRBV20-1 to TRBJ2-1, with D possibly matching TRBD2 (6 bases). The origin of this receptor is a girl aged 2 to 9 in good health. Sequenced input: blood. Written as DNA, the CDR3 is TGCAGTGCTGGAAGCGGGCTATACAATGAGCAGTTCTTC. This codes for CSAGSGLYNEQFF.